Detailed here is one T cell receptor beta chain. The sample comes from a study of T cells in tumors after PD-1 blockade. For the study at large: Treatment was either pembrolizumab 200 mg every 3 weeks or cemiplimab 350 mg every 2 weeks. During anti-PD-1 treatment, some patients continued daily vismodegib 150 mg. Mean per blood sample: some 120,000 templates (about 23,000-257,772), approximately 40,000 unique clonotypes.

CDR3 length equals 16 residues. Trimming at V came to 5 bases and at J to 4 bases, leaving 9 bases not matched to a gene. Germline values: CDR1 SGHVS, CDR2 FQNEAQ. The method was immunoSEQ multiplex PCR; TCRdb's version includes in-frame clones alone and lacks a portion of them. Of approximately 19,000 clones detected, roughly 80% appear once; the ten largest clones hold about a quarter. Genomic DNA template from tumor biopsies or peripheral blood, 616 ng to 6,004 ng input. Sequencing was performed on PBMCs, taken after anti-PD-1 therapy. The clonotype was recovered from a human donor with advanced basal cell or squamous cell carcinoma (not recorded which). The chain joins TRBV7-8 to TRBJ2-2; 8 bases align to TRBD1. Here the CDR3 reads CASSPKRTGSTGELFF. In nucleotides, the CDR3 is TGTGCCAGCAGCCCGAAACGGACAGGGAGCACCGGGGAGCTGTTTTTT.